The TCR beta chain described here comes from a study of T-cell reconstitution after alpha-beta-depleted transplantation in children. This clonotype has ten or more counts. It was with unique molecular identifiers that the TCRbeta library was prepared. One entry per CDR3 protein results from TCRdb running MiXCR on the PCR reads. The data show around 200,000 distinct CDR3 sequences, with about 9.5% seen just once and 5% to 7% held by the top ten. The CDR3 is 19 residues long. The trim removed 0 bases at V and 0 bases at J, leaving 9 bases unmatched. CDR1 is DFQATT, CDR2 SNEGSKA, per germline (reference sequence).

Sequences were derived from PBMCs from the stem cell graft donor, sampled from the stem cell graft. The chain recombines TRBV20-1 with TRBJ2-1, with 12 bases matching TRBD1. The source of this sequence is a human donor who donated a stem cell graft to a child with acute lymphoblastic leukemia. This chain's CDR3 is CSARDLGQGAMHSYNEQFF. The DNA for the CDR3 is TGCAGTGCTAGAGATTTGGGACAGGGGGCGATGCACTCCTACAATGAGCAGTTCTTC.